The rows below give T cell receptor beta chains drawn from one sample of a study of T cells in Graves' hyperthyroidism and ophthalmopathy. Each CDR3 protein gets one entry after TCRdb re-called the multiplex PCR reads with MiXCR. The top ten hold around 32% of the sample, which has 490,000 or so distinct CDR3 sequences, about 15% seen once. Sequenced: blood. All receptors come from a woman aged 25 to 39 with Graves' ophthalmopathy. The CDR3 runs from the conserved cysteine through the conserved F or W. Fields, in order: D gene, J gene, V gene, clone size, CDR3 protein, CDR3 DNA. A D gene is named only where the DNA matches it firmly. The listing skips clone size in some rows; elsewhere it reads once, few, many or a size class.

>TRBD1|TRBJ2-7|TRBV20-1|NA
CSASPGAGGTYEQYF
TGCAGTGCTAGCCCCGGGGCAGGGGGTACCTACGAGCAGTACTTC
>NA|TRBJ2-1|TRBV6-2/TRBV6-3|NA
CASLGEDSDNEQFF
TGTGCTTCTTTGGGGGAAGACTCCGACAATGAGCAGTTCTTC
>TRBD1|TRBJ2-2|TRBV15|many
CATSSRGRESGELFF
TGTGCCACCAGCAGCAGGGGGCGAGAATCAGGGGAGCTGTTTTTT
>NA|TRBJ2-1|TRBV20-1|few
CSAKSVVSEQFF
TGCAGTGCTAAGTCGGTAGTGAGTGAGCAGTTCTTC
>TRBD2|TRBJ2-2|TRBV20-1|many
CSALTSGSSGELFF
TGCAGTGCACTGACTAGCGGGAGTTCCGGGGAGCTGTTTTTT
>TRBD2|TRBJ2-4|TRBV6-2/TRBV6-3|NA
CASSGLAGTYIQYF
TGTGCCAGCAGTGGGTTAGCGGGAACGTACATTCAGTACTTC
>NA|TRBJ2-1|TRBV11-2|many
CASSSVPASSYNEQFF
TGTGCCAGCAGCTCTGTCCCGGCAAGCTCCTACAATGAGCAGTTCTTC
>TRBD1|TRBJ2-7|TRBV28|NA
CASKSYRGQQYF
TGTGCCAGCAAATCTTACAGGGGCCAGCAGTACTTC
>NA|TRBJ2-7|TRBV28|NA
CASRADFTEQYF
TGTGCCAGCAGAGCGGACTTCACGGAGCAGTACTTC
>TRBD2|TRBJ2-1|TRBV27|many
CASSTIGLAGVDEQFF
TGTGCCAGCAGTACTATAGGACTAGCGGGAGTTGATGAGCAGTTCTTC
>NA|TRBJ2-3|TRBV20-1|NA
CSAPVKGTADTQYF
TGCAGTGCTCCCGTGAAGGGTACGGCAGATACGCAGTATTTT
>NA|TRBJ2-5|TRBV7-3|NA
CASSFGSGGTQYF
TGTGCCAGCAGCTTCGGTAGCGGCGGGACCCAGTACTTC
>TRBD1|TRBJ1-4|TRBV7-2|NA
CASSLDRGQGEKLFF
TGTGCCAGCAGCTTAGACAGGGGGCAAGGTGAAAAACTGTTTTTT
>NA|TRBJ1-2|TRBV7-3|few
CASSEGGGDGYTF
TGTGCCAGCAGTGAGGGGGGGGGTGATGGCTACACCTTC
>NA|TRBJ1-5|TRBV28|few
CASSLSVILSNQPQHF
TGTGCCAGCAGTTTGTCAGTTATCCTTAGCAATCAGCCCCAGCATTTT
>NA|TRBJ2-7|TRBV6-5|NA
CASSYHIGDGQYF
TGTGCCAGCAGTTACCATATCGGCGATGGGCAGTACTTC
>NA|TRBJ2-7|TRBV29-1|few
CSVEDLGRGEQYF
TGCAGCGTTGAAGATCTTGGGCGAGGCGAGCAGTACTTC
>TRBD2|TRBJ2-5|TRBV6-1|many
CASSQGGGGGETQYF
TGTGCCAGCAGTCAGGGCGGGGGGGGAGGAGAGACCCAGTACTTC
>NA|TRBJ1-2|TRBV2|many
CASSRENPKYGYTF
TGTGCCAGCAGCCGAGAGAATCCCAAGTATGGCTACACCTTC
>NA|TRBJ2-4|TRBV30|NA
CAWRTNRQYIQYF
TGTGCCTGGAGGACGAACCGTCAGTACATTCAGTACTTC
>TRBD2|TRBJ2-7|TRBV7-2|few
CASSLALAGGPREQYF
TGTGCCAGCAGCTTAGCTCTAGCGGGAGGACCAAGAGAGCAGTACTTC
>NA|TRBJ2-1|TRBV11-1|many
CASSLVVADSSYNEQFF
TGTGCCAGCAGCCTCGTGGTGGCTGATAGCTCCTACAATGAGCAGTTCTTC
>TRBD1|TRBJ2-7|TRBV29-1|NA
CSVSEGAINEQYF
TGCAGCGTTTCAGAGGGGGCGATAAACGAGCAGTACTTC
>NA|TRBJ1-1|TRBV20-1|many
CSARDGPRNTEAFF
TGCAGTGCTAGAGACGGCCCTCGGAACACTGAAGCTTTCTTT
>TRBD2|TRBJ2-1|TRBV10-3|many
CAISEVASGRLLRNEQFF
TGTGCCATCAGTGAGGTCGCTAGCGGGAGGCTTCTTCGCAATGAGCAGTTCTTC
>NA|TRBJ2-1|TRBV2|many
CASTPKWGSSYNEQFF
TGTGCCAGCACCCCAAAATGGGGAAGCTCCTACAATGAGCAGTTCTTC
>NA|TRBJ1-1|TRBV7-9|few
CASSLDGGIAFTEAFF
TGTGCCAGCAGCTTAGATGGGGGTATAGCATTCACTGAAGCTTTCTTT
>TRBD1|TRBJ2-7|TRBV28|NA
CASGFGTGYEQYF
TGTGCCAGCGGTTTTGGGACAGGTTACGAGCAGTACTTC
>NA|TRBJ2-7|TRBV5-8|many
CASSFTHEQYF
TGTGCCAGCAGCTTTACCCACGAGCAGTACTTC
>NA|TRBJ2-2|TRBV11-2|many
CASSLDVRDSYTGELFF
TGTGCCAGCAGCTTAGATGTCAGGGACTCGTACACCGGGGAGCTGTTTTTT
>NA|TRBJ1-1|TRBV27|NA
CASSLSQMDTEAFF
TGTGCCAGCAGTTTATCCCAGATGGACACTGAAGCTTTCTTT
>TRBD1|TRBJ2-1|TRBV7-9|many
CASSLALGQGPYNEQFF
TGTGCCAGCAGCTTAGCGCTTGGACAGGGGCCGTACAATGAGCAGTTCTTC
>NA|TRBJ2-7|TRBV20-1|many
CSARRGSQGEQYF
TGCAGTGCTAGACGCGGGAGCCAGGGGGAGCAGTACTTC
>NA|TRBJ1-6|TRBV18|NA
CASSPLRAGSPLHF
TGTGCCAGCTCACCACTTAGGGCCGGGTCACCCCTCCACTTT
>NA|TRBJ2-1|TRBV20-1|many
CSAGIGGFNEQFF
TGCAGTGCTGGGATAGGAGGGTTTAATGAGCAGTTCTTC
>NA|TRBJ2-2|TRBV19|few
CASNIGGHTGELFF
TGTGCCAGTAATATTGGCGGACACACCGGGGAGCTGTTTTTT
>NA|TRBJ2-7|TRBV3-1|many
CASSQVRDEQYF
TGTGCCAGCAGCCAGGTGAGGGACGAGCAGTACTTC
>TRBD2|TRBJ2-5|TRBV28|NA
CASSPVWTSGTLLGGTQYF
TGTGCCAGCAGTCCAGTATGGACTAGCGGGACCCTTTTAGGGGGGACCCAGTACTTC
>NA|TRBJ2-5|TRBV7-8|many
CASSLGLQRYQETQYF
TGTGCCAGCAGCTTAGGCTTGCAGCGATACCAAGAGACCCAGTACTTC
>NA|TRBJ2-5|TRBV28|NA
CASSPSRGGWTQYF
TGTGCCAGCAGTCCCTCGCGAGGGGGTTGGACCCAGTACTTC
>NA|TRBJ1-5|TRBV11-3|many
CASSLRFQGDNQPQHF
TGTGCCAGCAGCTTAAGGTTCCAGGGCGACAATCAGCCCCAGCATTTT
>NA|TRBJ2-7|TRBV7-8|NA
CASSSELGQVYEQYF
TGTGCCAGCAGCTCCGAACTAGGGCAGGTCTACGAGCAGTACTTC